Shown below are 20 T cell receptor beta chains from a single sample sequenced in a study of T cell responses to AZD1222 COVID-19 vaccine. Profiling relied on immunoSEQ multiplex PCR, and the TCRdb table lists in-frame clones only, not all of them. The data hold roughly 110,000 clones, with around 90% observed a single time. Sample: peripheral blood, taken 28 days after the second AZD1222 dose. Receptors were obtained from an adult who received the AZD1222 COVID-19 vaccine.

J is TRBJ2-7 and V is TRBV4-3, with 10 bases matching TRBD2. The CDR3 has 18 residues. After removal of 0 bases from V and 2 bases from J, the junction contained 10 bases not matched to a gene. CDR1 and CDR2 from the germline V gene are LGHNA and YSLEER. CDR3 sequence: CASSQEVAGLAFAYEQYF. CDR3 DNA: TGCGCCAGCAGCCAAGAGGTCGCGGGACTAGCGTTTGCCTACGAGCAGTACTTC.

The chain links TRBV4-3 to TRBJ2-7; perhaps TRBD2 as D (7 bases). The CDR3 runs 15 residues. The V gene's germline CDR1 is LGHNA and CDR2 YSLEER. Trimming removed 1 base from V and 4 bases from J, with 14 bases in between. The CDR3 sequence: CASSQGLGGAYEQYF. CDR3 bases: TGCGCCAGCAGCCAAGGCCTTGGGGGGGCATACGAGCAGTACTTC.

The V gene is TRBV6-2 or TRBV6-3, the J gene TRBJ1-6; D is unclear. V lost 5 bases and J 14 bases, leaving 13 bases between the germline ends. CDR3 length equals 12 residues. Germline values: CDR1 MNHEY, CDR2 SVGEGT. CDR3 DNA: TGTGCCAGCAGTAGACGCCCCCAAACCCTCCACTTT. Translated, it gives CASSRRPQTLHF.

The chain couples TRBV12-3 or TRBV12-4 to TRBJ1-3; D is undetermined. This CDR3 region has 12 residues. Trimming took off 5 bases at V and 4 bases at J, with 6 bases between the two ends. CDR3 in DNA: TGTGCCAGCAGTATGAGAGGAAACACCATATATTTT. Its translation: CASSMRGNTIYF.

J is TRBJ1-3 and V is TRBV3-1 (or the pseudogene TRBV3-2); D not certain. Germline-derived CDR1 and CDR2 are LGHDT and YNNKEL (reference sequence). The germline V and J ends were trimmed by 3 bases and 4 bases, with 13 bases remaining between them. The CDR3 consists of 15 residues. Here the CDR3 DNA reads TGTGCCAGCAGCCACCAGCCGTCTGCCGGAAACACCATATATTTT. It yields the protein CASSHQPSAGNTIYF.

The chain uses TRBV7-8 and TRBJ2-1; 10 bases agree with TRBD2. With V trimmed by 1 base and J by 0 bases, 12 bases remained unmatched. CDR3 length: 20 amino acids. Germline CDR1 SGHVS, CDR2 FQNEAQ. This CDR3 reads CASSLVQRGGLYGSYNEQFF. DNA for the CDR3: TGTGCCAGCAGCTTAGTCCAGCGGGGGGGCCTTTACGGCTCCTACAATGAGCAGTTCTTC.

The CDR3 protein is CASSQEGSLAGRLENEQFF. In DNA form, the CDR3 reads TGCGCCAGCAGCCAAGAAGGGAGTCTAGCGGGGCGCTTGGAGAATGAGCAGTTCTTC. The chain joins TRBV4-1 to TRBJ2-1, with 9 bases identical to TRBD2. CDR1 is MGHRA and CDR2 is YSYEKL in the germline V gene. Germline trimming cut 0 bases from V and 7 bases from J; bases unmatched to any gene: 16. This CDR3 contains 19 residues.

This chain joins TRBV11-2 and TRBJ2-2, with D possibly matching TRBD1 (5 bases). CDR1 is SGHAT, CDR2 FQNNGV, per germline. Trimming stripped 4 bases from V and 4 bases from J, with 16 bases between. The CDR3 loop spans 16 amino acids. This chain's CDR3 is CASSSRDRWPTGELFF. CDR3 DNA: TGTGCCAGCAGCTCCCGAGACAGATGGCCCACCGGGGAGCTGTTTTTT.

V gene TRBV5-1 combines with J gene TRBJ1-4, with 9 bases fitting TRBD1. Germline V gives CDR1 SGHRS, CDR2 YFSETQ. This CDR3 is 16 amino acids long. J was trimmed by 5 bases and V by 4 bases; bases with no gene match: 9. In DNA, the CDR3 is TGCGCCAGCAGCCAGGGACAGGGTCTGAGAAATGAAAAACTGTTTTTT. It specifies CASSQGQGLRNEKLFF.

The table lists this clone with a few counts. V gene TRBV7-2 combines with J gene TRBJ2-7; a possible D gene is TRBD1 (6 bases). The CDR3 covers 15 residues. Germline V lookup: CDR1 SGHTA, CDR2 FQGNSA. Trimming shortened V by 5 bases and J by 7 bases, and 21 bases separated the two germline ends. The DNA for the CDR3 is TGTGCCAGCAGCCTTCAATATACAGGGTCCACAGAGCAGTACTTC. This codes for CASSLQYTGSTEQYF.

This sequence joins TRBV5-1 and TRBJ2-5, with TRBD1 matching 7 bases. Germline V gives CDR1 SGHRS, CDR2 YFSETQ. The CDR3 totals 14 residues. V lost 3 bases, J lost 2 bases, and 4 bases stayed unmatched. CDR3 DNA: TGCGCCAGCAGCTCGGGACAGCCTCAAGAGACCCAGTACTTC. Its protein product is CASSSGQPQETQYF.

J is TRBJ2-2 and V is TRBV7-9; 8 positions match TRBD2. The germline V gene encodes CDR1 SEHNR and CDR2 FQNEAQ (reference sequence). J was trimmed by 3 bases and V by 2 bases; bases with no gene match: 2. CDR3 length equals 15 residues. The CDR3 DNA reads as TGTGCCAGCAGCTTACGGGGGGGACACACCGGGGAGCTGTTTTTT. Translating it yields CASSLRGGHTGELFF. The complete variable domain, with remaining parts taken from reference TRBV7-9 and TRBJ2-2, reads DTGVSQNPRHKITKRGQNVTFRCDPISEHNRLYWYRQTLGQGPEFLTYFQNEAQLEKSRLLSDRFSAERPKGSFSTLEIQRTEQGDSAMYLCASSLRGGHTGELFFGEGSRLTVL.

V usage is TRBV19 and J usage is TRBJ1-5; D unclear. The CDR3 is 13 residues long. V shed 4 bases and J shed 3 bases, with 7 bases lying between them. Looked up from germline, CDR1 is LNHDA and CDR2 is SQIVND (reference sequence). The CDR3, as DNA: TGTGCCAGTAGTAAGAGGGTCAATCAGCCCCAGCATTTT. It yields the protein CASSKRVNQPQHF.

The chain uses TRBV7-9 and TRBJ1-4, with D unresolved. Germline CDR1 SEHNR, CDR2 FQNEAQ (reference sequence). The V gene lost 1 base and the J gene lost 0 bases, with 9 bases spanning the gap. The length of the CDR3 is 16 residues. The CDR3 sequence is CASSLGIRATNEKLFF. The CDR3 coding sequence is TGTGCCAGCAGCTTAGGCATCAGAGCAACTAATGAAAAACTGTTTTTT.

J is TRBJ2-2 and V is TRBV7-8; TRBD1 aligns across 11 bases. The junction had 4 bases not matched to a gene; V was cut back by 5 bases and J by 5 bases. CDR1 SGHVS and CDR2 FQNEAQ come from the germline V gene. This CDR3 is built from 15 residues. The CDR3 DNA sequence: TGTGCCAGCAGCACGGACAGGGGGCTGACCGGGGAGCTGTTTTTT. Translated: CASSTDRGLTGELFF.

The gene calls are TRBV28 and TRBJ2-1; D possibly corresponds to TRBD1 (5 bases). The V end was cut by 7 bases, the J end by 7 bases, with 14 bases between. The germline CDR1 and CDR2 sequences are MDHEN and SYDVKM. There are 13 residues in the CDR3. In nucleotides, the CDR3 is TGTGCCAGCACCATGGGCAGGGCTAATGAGCAGTTCTTC. Protein sequence: CASTMGRANEQFF. Combining the CDR3 with reference TRBV28 and TRBJ2-1 gives the whole variable domain DVKVTQSSRYLVKRTGEKVFLECVQDMDHENMFWYRQDPGLGLRLIYFSYDVKMKEKGDIPEGYSVSREKKERFSLILESASTNQTSMYLCASTMGRANEQFFGPGTRLTVL.

This chain links TRBV7-2 with TRBJ1-1; D unclear. The CDR3 is 15 amino acids. Trimming took off 0 bases at V and 5 bases at J, with 13 bases between the two ends. Per germline, CDR1 SGHTA and CDR2 FQGNSA. The CDR3 sequence: CASSLALQGRTEAFF. For the CDR3, the DNA is TGTGCCAGCAGCTTAGCGCTGCAAGGCCGAACTGAAGCTTTCTTT.

This sequence joins TRBV3-1 (or the pseudogene TRBV3-2) and TRBJ2-1; TRBD1 matches at 9 bases. With V trimmed by 3 bases and J by 3 bases, 3 bases remained unmatched. The CDR3 is made up of 15 amino acids. Germline-derived CDR1 and CDR2 are LGHDT and YNNKEL (reference sequence). CDR3: CASSQGQGFYNEQFF. The CDR3, as DNA: TGTGCCAGCAGCCAGGGACAGGGTTTCTACAATGAGCAGTTCTTC.

V gene TRBV11-1 combines with J gene TRBJ2-2, with D maybe TRBD1 (6 bases). V lost 3 bases to trimming and J lost 1 base, with 12 bases between them. The CDR3 spans 16 residues. Germline V CDR1 and CDR2: SGHAT, FQDESV (reference sequence). CDR3 coding DNA: TGTGCCAGCAGCTTTCAAGGGGGTCGGAACACCGGGGAGCTGTTTTTT. Translation gives CASSFQGGRNTGELFF.

This chain connects TRBV21-1 to TRBJ2-5; TRBD1 reflects the table's D call only, with no check against the DNA. TRBV21-1 is given as a pseudogene. The CDR3 has 16 amino acids. CDR3 region: CASSETPGRTEETQYF. The CDR3 region has the DNA TGTGCCAGCAGCGAGACTCCAGGGCGGACGGAGGAGACCCAGTACTTC.